This T cell receptor beta chain was sequenced in a study of T-cell reconstitution after alpha-beta-depleted transplantation in children. V was pared by 5 bases and J by 6 bases, with 9 bases of the junction left unmatched. CDR1 is SEHNR, CDR2 FQNEAQ, per germline (reference sequence). The CDR3 extends over 14 amino acids. Unique molecular identifiers were used to barcode this TCRbeta library. TCRdb reprocessed the PCR reads with MiXCR, giving one entry per CDR3 protein. The table lists 250,000 to 350,000 distinct CDR3 sequences, approximately 9.8% of them singletons. The TCR was taken from a human donor who donated a stem cell graft to a child with SCID. V is TRBV7-9 and J is TRBJ1-1; 7 bases fit TRBD1. The sample in question was PBMCs from the stem cell graft donor, obtained from the stem cell graft. The CDR3 loop is CASSPGTAEAEAFF. The CDR3, as DNA: TGTGCCAGCAGCCCCGGGACAGCAGAGGCTGAAGCTTTCTTT.